This T cell receptor beta chain was observed in a study of T cells after yellow fever vaccination. Germline V gives CDR1 SGHRS, CDR2 YFSETQ. Trimming cost V 4 bases and J 4 bases; bases outside gene matches: 4. The CDR3 length is 15 residues. Production of TCR cDNA was by 5'RACE template switching, which also added a universal primer site and UMIs. From the 5' RACE reads, TCRdb called clonotypes with MiXCR, one entry per CDR3 protein. The table includes under 15,000 distinct CDR3 sequences, 6% to 9.5% detected once. This clonotype was observed at least ten times. Whole-study results and caveats: Clones that expanded after primary vaccination mostly reappeared after the booster (roughly 96% CD4, about 89% CD8). Clonotypes appearing in both CD4 and CD8 compartments existed, and their share was small. The secondary response showed a weaker magnitude and a faster peak, day 5 versus 15.

The sequence derives from a man aged 18 to 35 who received the YFV17D yellow fever vaccine. V and J are TRBV5-1 and TRBJ2-7, with 14 bases identical to TRBD2. The material was PBMCs, either bulk or a sorted T-cell subset (CD4+, CD8+, memory, or dextramer-sorted; not recorded which), obtained on the day of the yellow fever booster vaccination. The CDR3 coding sequence is TGCGCCAGCAGCCTGACTAGCGGGGGGGCTTACGAGCAGTACTTC. It yields the protein CASSLTSGGAYEQYF.